Listed below are T cell receptor beta chains from one sample, sequenced in a study of T cell responses to AZD1222 COVID-19 vaccine. Produced via immunoSEQ multiplex PCR; TCRdb's table is partial and in-frame only. The profile shows roughly 110,000 clones, roughly 90% of them singletons. Sample: peripheral blood, taken on day 0 of AZD1222 vaccination. These receptors all come from an adult in good health. CDR3s include the opening cysteine and the closing phenylalanine or tryptophan. Each record gives: CDR3 length, J gene, clone size, V gene, D gene, CDR3 protein, CDR3 DNA. The D gene is left open where the match is weak. Where a row states a size, it is once, few, many or the class of an expanded clone; other rows omit it.

CDR3 length: 15; J gene: TRBJ1-6; clone size: NA; V gene: TRBV15; D gene: TRBD1; CDR3 protein: CATSRTGTGNSPLHF; CDR3 DNA: TGTGCCACCAGCAGGACCGGGACAGGGAATTCACCCCTCCACTTT
CDR3 length: 15; J gene: TRBJ2-1; clone size: NA; V gene: TRBV27; D gene: TRBD2; CDR3 protein: CASSSHGGGGSEQFF; CDR3 DNA: TGTGCCAGCAGTTCCCACGGCGGGGGAGGCAGTGAGCAGTTCTTC
CDR3 length: 14; J gene: TRBJ1-1; clone size: NA; V gene: TRBV6-2/TRBV6-3; D gene: NA; CDR3 protein: CASSLGHMNTEAFF; CDR3 DNA: TGTGCCAGCAGTCTGGGACATATGAACACTGAAGCTTTCTTT
CDR3 length: 14; J gene: TRBJ1-2; clone size: NA; V gene: TRBV30; D gene: NA; CDR3 protein: CAWRKAESNYGYTF; CDR3 DNA: TGTGCCTGGAGAAAAGCTGAATCTAACTATGGCTACACCTTC
CDR3 length: 13; J gene: TRBJ1-2; clone size: NA; V gene: TRBV19; D gene: NA; CDR3 protein: CASSIVSSYGYTF; CDR3 DNA: TGTGCCAGTAGTATAGTCAGTTCCTATGGCTACACCTTC
CDR3 length: 12; J gene: TRBJ2-1; clone size: NA; V gene: TRBV24-1; D gene: NA; CDR3 protein: CATRGGGNEQFF; CDR3 DNA: TGTGCCACCCGTGGGGGCGGGAATGAGCAGTTCTTC
CDR3 length: 15; J gene: TRBJ1-4; clone size: NA; V gene: TRBV5-1; D gene: NA; CDR3 protein: CASSLAAAANEKLFF; CDR3 DNA: TGCGCCAGCAGCCTTGCGGCAGCAGCTAATGAAAAACTGTTTTTT
CDR3 length: 14; J gene: TRBJ1-2; clone size: NA; V gene: TRBV10-3; D gene: TRBD1; CDR3 protein: CAISEDRGPYGYTF; CDR3 DNA: TGTGCCATCAGTGAAGACAGGGGGCCTTATGGCTACACCTTC
CDR3 length: 16; J gene: TRBJ1-6; clone size: NA; V gene: TRBV28; D gene: NA; CDR3 protein: CASSWGQSSYNSPLHF; CDR3 DNA: TGTGCCAGCAGTTGGGGGCAGAGCTCCTATAATTCACCCCTCCACTTT
CDR3 length: 15; J gene: TRBJ2-2; clone size: NA; V gene: TRBV10-1; D gene: NA; CDR3 protein: CASSVVHANTGELFF; CDR3 DNA: TGCGCCAGCAGTGTGGTCCACGCGAACACCGGGGAGCTGTTTTTT
CDR3 length: 14; J gene: TRBJ1-4; clone size: NA; V gene: TRBV5-1; D gene: NA; CDR3 protein: CASRAGAINEKLFF; CDR3 DNA: TGCGCCAGTAGAGCAGGGGCCATTAATGAAAAACTGTTTTTT
CDR3 length: 16; J gene: TRBJ1-6; clone size: NA; V gene: TRBV7-8; D gene: NA; CDR3 protein: CASSHRQDLYHSPLHF; CDR3 DNA: TGTGCCAGCAGCCACCGACAGGATCTCTACCATTCACCCCTCCACTTT
CDR3 length: 15; J gene: TRBJ2-6; clone size: NA; V gene: TRBV6-5; D gene: TRBD1; CDR3 protein: CASIRDRAGANVLTF; CDR3 DNA: TGTGCCAGCATCCGAGACAGGGCTGGGGCCAACGTCCTGACTTTC
CDR3 length: 14; J gene: TRBJ2-2; clone size: NA; V gene: TRBV19; D gene: TRBD2; CDR3 protein: CASSRLANTGELFF; CDR3 DNA: TGTGCCAGTAGTAGACTAGCTAACACCGGGGAGCTGTTTTTT
CDR3 length: 12; J gene: TRBJ2-1; clone size: NA; V gene: TRBV6-5; D gene: TRBD2; CDR3 protein: CASLAGRYEQFF; CDR3 DNA: TGTGCCAGCTTAGCGGGAAGGTATGAGCAGTTCTTC
CDR3 length: 11; J gene: TRBJ2-1; clone size: NA; V gene: TRBV21-1; D gene: NA; CDR3 protein: CPWTSLDEQFF; CDR3 DNA: TGCCCCTGGACTAGCCTAGATGAGCAGTTCTTC
CDR3 length: 13; J gene: TRBJ1-2; clone size: NA; V gene: TRBV12-3/TRBV12-4; D gene: NA; CDR3 protein: CASRDTIGAGYTF; CDR3 DNA: TGTGCCAGCAGGGACACCATTGGGGCCGGCTACACCTTC
CDR3 length: 15; J gene: TRBJ1-4; clone size: NA; V gene: TRBV28; D gene: NA; CDR3 protein: CASSRGGGREGKLFF; CDR3 DNA: TGTGCCAGCAGCCGCGGGGGTGGCCGGGAAGGAAAACTGTTTTTT
CDR3 length: 15; J gene: TRBJ2-7; clone size: few; V gene: TRBV3-1/TRBV3-2; D gene: TRBD2; CDR3 protein: CASSVGLAISYEQYF; CDR3 DNA: TGTGCCAGCAGCGTAGGACTAGCGATCTCCTACGAGCAGTACTTC
CDR3 length: 14; J gene: TRBJ1-2; clone size: NA; V gene: TRBV5-8; D gene: TRBD1; CDR3 protein: CASSSGQGSLGYTF; CDR3 DNA: TGTGCCAGCAGCTCGGGACAGGGGTCCCTGGGCTACACCTTC